The next 13 T cell receptor beta chains were all read from a single sample in a study of blood T cell repertoires in COVID-19. The data were produced by immunoSEQ multiplex PCR, yet TCRdb's version contains in-frame clones alone and is incomplete. Of some 190,000 clones listed, over 75% are singletons. Sequenced sample: PBMCs or T cells enriched from blood (not recorded which). These receptors all stem from a young man with acute COVID-19.

The V and J genes are TRBV11-2 and TRBJ2-7; D ambiguous. V shed 5 bases and J shed 4 bases, with 18 bases lying between them. The CDR3 is 15 amino acids. The germline CDR1 and CDR2 sequences are SGHAT and FQNNGV. This CDR3 reads CASSPPWARDYEQYF. The DNA for the CDR3 is TGTGCCAGCAGCCCCCCCTGGGCGCGAGATTACGAGCAGTACTTC.

The rearrangement links TRBV6-4 to TRBJ2-1; 14 positions agree with TRBD2. Trimming at V came to 0 bases and at J to 10 bases, leaving 8 bases not matched to a gene. The CDR3 spans 17 residues. Germline CDR1 and CDR2: MRHNA and SNTAGT. In DNA, the CDR3 is TGTGCCAGCAGTGACTCGGAGACTAGCGGGGGGGCACGAGAGCAGTTCTTC. This translates into CASSDSETSGGAREQFF.

This sequence joins TRBV5-6 and TRBJ1-3, with D possibly matching TRBD1 (5 bases). V was pared by 6 bases and J by 0 bases, with 22 bases between. CDR3 length: 18 residues. Germline V gives CDR1 SGHDT, CDR2 YYEEEE. In nucleotides, the CDR3 is TGTGCCAGCACCGCGGGGGTGATTATCAAACCCTCTGGAAACACCATATATTTT. Protein sequence: CASTAGVIIKPSGNTIYF.

The chain uses TRBV5-4 and TRBJ2-6; TRBD1 agrees at 9 bases. CDR1 is SGHNT and CDR2 is YYREEE in the germline V gene (reference sequence). The CDR3 length is 16 residues. Trimming took 3 bases from V and 2 from J; bases not matched to a gene: 3. CDR3 in amino acids: CASSWRTGAGANVLTF. The CDR3 DNA sequence: TGTGCCAGCAGCTGGAGGACAGGGGCTGGGGCCAACGTCCTGACTTTC.

The gene calls are TRBV7-9 and TRBJ1-1; 7 positions agree with TRBD1. CDR3 length: 14 residues. With 4 bases clipped from V and 4 bases from J, the junction kept 6 bases outside the gene matches. Germline assignment: CDR1 SEHNR and CDR2 FQNEAQ (reference sequence). The CDR3 is CASSYLQGGTEAFF. The CDR3 DNA reads as TGTGCCAGCAGCTACCTGCAGGGGGGCACTGAAGCTTTCTTT.

The chain employs TRBV7-3 and TRBJ2-3; weak D call: TRBD1 (6 bases). The CDR3 runs to 14 residues. The V end was cut by 4 bases, the J end by 3 bases, with 11 bases between. Germline values: CDR1 SGHTA, CDR2 FQGTGA. CDR3 in DNA: TGTGCCAGCAGCTCAGGGGAGAGGACAGATACGCAGTATTTT. This sequence encodes CASSSGERTDTQYF.

The chain is built from TRBV5-1 and TRBJ1-2, with TRBD1 matching 7 bases. The ends lost 0 bases at V and 6 bases at J; junction bases unmatched: 5. This CDR3 has 14 amino acids. Germline V gives CDR1 SGHRS, CDR2 YFSETQ. In DNA, the CDR3 is TGCGCCAGCAGCTTGGGGACAGGCCTAAATGGCTACACCTTC. This codes for CASSLGTGLNGYTF.

This clone was recorded a few times. The chain employs TRBV24-1 and TRBJ1-5; D might be TRBD1 (5 bases). The CDR3 length is 16 residues. Germline CDR1 and CDR2: KGHDR and SFDVKD. V was cut by 3 bases and J by 11 bases, with 22 bases left in between. Here the CDR3 DNA reads TGTGCCACCAGTGATCCTTCGGCACAGGACGCCAAGGCCCAGCATTTT. This encodes CATSDPSAQDAKAQHF.

This chain connects TRBV28 to TRBJ2-7; 7 nucleotides match TRBD1. The V segment lost 3 bases and the J segment 7 bases; nucleotides outside the gene matches: 21. The CDR3 is 18 amino acids. CDR1 and CDR2 from the germline V gene are MDHEN and SYDVKM. Here the CDR3 DNA reads TGTGCCAGCAGTTTTTTTTCTGGAACAGGGGATCGGGTACGGGAGCAGTACTTC. This encodes CASSFFSGTGDRVREQYF.

This clone has only a few counts. The chain couples TRBV7-6 to TRBJ2-1, with D unresolved. CDR1 SGHVS and CDR2 FNYEAQ come from the germline V gene. The V gene lost 5 bases and the J gene lost 8 bases, with 19 bases spanning the gap. This CDR3 contains 15 residues. The CDR3 sequence is CASSRGWSLKDEQFF. The CDR3 DNA reads TGTGCCAGCAGCCGTGGCTGGAGCCTCAAGGATGAGCAGTTCTTC.

This chain uses TRBV11-2 with TRBJ1-2; D is unclear. Trimming removed 2 bases from V and 4 bases from J, with 20 bases in between. The CDR3 has 17 residues. The germline CDR1 and CDR2 sequences are SGHAT and FQNNGV. CDR3 coding DNA: TGTGCCAGCAGCTTAACTGTACATCCGGCAGGCCCCTATGGCTACACCTTC. Protein product: CASSLTVHPAGPYGYTF.

CDR3: CASSCEGLGGDPTYEQYF. CDR3 coding DNA: TGTGCCAGCAGCTGTGAGGGGTTAGGGGGCGACCCTACCTACGAGCAGTACTTC. The chain links TRBV13 to TRBJ2-7, with TRBD1 matching 7 bases. The CDR3 contains 18 residues. From germline, CDR1 is PRHDT and CDR2 FYEKMQ (reference sequence). The ends lost 4 bases at V and 2 bases at J; junction bases unmatched: 17.

The chain recombines TRBV2 with TRBJ2-2, with 10 bases identical to TRBD2. There are 16 residues in the CDR3. Losses at the gene ends were 5 bases for V and 5 bases for J; bases not matched to a gene: 8. In germline, CDR1 is SNHLY, CDR2 FYNNEI. This chain's CDR3 is CASSSPSGGLTGELFF. CDR3 sequence (DNA): TGTGCCAGCAGTTCCCCTAGCGGGGGACTAACCGGGGAGCTGTTTTTT. The whole variable domain, filled in from reference TRBV2 and TRBJ2-2, reads EPEVTQTPSHQVTQMGQEVILRCVPISNHLYFYWYRQILGQKVEFLVSFYNNEISEKSEIFDDQFSVERPDGSNFTLKIRSTKLEDSAMYFCASSSPSGGLTGELFFGEGSRLTVL.